One sample yielded the 22 T cell receptor beta chains listed below, sequenced in a study of T cell repertoires in cytomegalovirus infection (dated by TCRdb to about 2019). Reads for this sample came from an Illumina HiSeq 1500. Through fastp at Q25 and MiXCR, TCRdb rebuilt clones from the public reads, retaining in-frame beta chains. Rows with one shared CDR3 protein collapse into an entry with the most common genes and DNA. Across this sample there are roughly 860,000 distinct CDR3 sequences, with 30% to 35% seen only once. The ten most abundant clones make up around 12% of the sample. This specimen's treatment or condition label, per the study, means: in vitro stimulation with specific CMV peptide epitopes to enrich CMV-specific T cells. These receptors are not linked to any known antigen. This sample comprised cultured CD8+ T cells from PBMCs, obtained from culture after CMV antigen stimulation. The origin of the receptors is a human donor in good health (CMV status not recorded). Some clones in this sample may be carry-over from other donors' samples.

In its sample, this clonotype was seen a few times. The V gene is TRBV7-2, the J gene TRBJ2-3; possible D gene TRBD2, 6 bases. Looked up from germline, CDR1 is SGHTA and CDR2 is FQGNSA. Trimming removed 5 bases at V and 1 base at J, with 13 bases between. The CDR3 sequence is 15 residues long. Here the CDR3 reads CASSPVTGGTDTQYF. The CDR3 coding sequence is TGTGCCAGCAGCCCCGTGACGGGGGGCACAGATACGCAGTATTTT.

This clonotype was counted only a few times. V is TRBV12-3 or TRBV12-4 and J is TRBJ2-3; D may be TRBD1 (6 bases). Trimming took 10 bases from V and 0 from J, leaving 11 bases between them. The CDR3 contains 13 residues. The CDR3 region is CATGGGSTDTQYF. CDR3 in DNA: TGTGCCACTGGGGGCGGGAGCACAGATACGCAGTATTTT.

The gene calls are TRBV18 and TRBJ1-1, with D perhaps TRBD1 (6 bases). V gave up 6 bases and J gave up 1 base, with 12 bases separating them. The CDR3 is made up of 14 amino acids. Per the germline V gene, CDR1 is KGHSH and CDR2 is LQKENI. CDR3 sequence reads: CASSRTDPNTEAFF. CDR3 nucleotide sequence: TGTGCCAGCTCGCGGACAGACCCGAACACTGAAGCTTTCTTT.

This clonotype was found a few times. The chain couples TRBV29-1 to TRBJ2-1; perhaps TRBD2 as D (5 bases). There are 11 residues in the CDR3. Germline V CDR1 and CDR2: SQVTM, ANQGSEA. V lost 2 bases to trimming and J lost 12 bases, with 11 bases between them. DNA of the CDR3: TGCAGCGTTGAACTAGGAGAGGGGCAGTTCTTC. The encoded protein is CSVELGEGQFF.

Comment on this clonotype: Germline is not matched at one junction end, which may reflect a read error. The chain combines TRBV7-2 with TRBJ1-5; D unresolved. The CDR3 has 13 amino acids. The germline CDR1 and CDR2 sequences are SGHTA and FQGNSA. CDR3: CVSSLAGNQPQHF. The CDR3 nucleotides read TGTGTCAGCAGCTTGGCGGGTAATCAGCCCCAGCATTTT.

J is TRBJ1-1 and V is TRBV19; no clear D. This CDR3 region has 13 residues. With 9 bases removed from V and 1 base from J, the gap between germline ends came to 12 bases. Germline CDR1 reads LNHDA; CDR2 reads SQIVND (reference sequence). CDR3 sequence reads: CASAVTSNTEAFF. The CDR3 coding sequence is TGTGCCAGCGCAGTAACTTCGAACACTGAAGCTTTCTTT.

This chain joins TRBV7-9 and TRBJ2-3; no clear D. Trimming stripped 0 bases from V and 2 bases from J, with 18 bases between. The germline gives CDR1 SEHNR, CDR2 FQNEAQ (reference sequence). This CDR3 spans 18 amino acids. This CDR3 is CASSLAVSDPEDTDTQYF. CDR3 nucleotide sequence: TGTGCCAGCAGCTTAGCGGTCTCGGACCCCGAAGACACAGATACGCAGTATTTT.

This clonotype was counted between two and nine times. CDR3 nucleotide sequence: TGTGCCAGCAGATTTGCCTCCGGGTCCGGAGGCGAGCAGTACTTC. Translating gives CASRFASGSGGEQYF. The V gene is TRBV7-6, the J gene TRBJ2-7, with TRBD2 as a possible D gene (5 bases). This CDR3 region has 15 residues. With 6 bases removed from V and 6 bases from J, the gap between germline ends came to 21 bases. CDR1 is SGHVS, CDR2 FNYEAQ, per germline.

This clonotype was found a few times. V is TRBV15 and J is TRBJ2-3; either TRBD1 or TRBD2 may fit D (5 bases each). V shed 7 bases and J shed 2 bases, with 22 bases lying between them. Per germline, CDR1 LNHNV and CDR2 YYDKDF (reference sequence). The CDR3 spans 17 residues. The CDR3: CATTLPSRGPHTDTQYF. The CDR3 coding sequence is TGTGCCACCACCCTCCCCAGTAGGGGACCTCACACAGATACGCAGTATTTT.

CDR3 protein: CASSPPRGRNRNNSPLHF. The CDR3 region has the DNA TGTGCCAGCAGCCCCCCTAGGGGGAGGAACAGGAATAATTCACCCCTCCACTTT. This chain uses TRBV5-6 with TRBJ1-6; TRBD1 is a possible D gene (6 bases). Germline V CDR1 and CDR2: SGHDT, YYEEEE. The length of the CDR3 is 18 residues. V shed 4 bases and J shed 5 bases, with 22 bases lying between them.

This clonotype was seen only a few times. The chain couples TRBV24-1 to TRBJ2-1, with a possible D match to TRBD1 (5 bases). Germline-derived CDR1 and CDR2 are KGHDR and SFDVKD. V lost 3 bases and J 5 bases, leaving 10 bases between the germline ends. The CDR3 length is 14 residues. DNA of the CDR3: TGTGCCACCAGTGATCCCGACAGCAACAATGAGCAGTTCTTC. The encoded protein is CATSDPDSNNEQFF.

V usage is TRBV28 and J usage is TRBJ2-1; D is unclear. Germline CDR1 MDHEN, CDR2 SYDVKM. CDR3 length: 16 amino acids. Deletions cut 3 bases from V and 3 bases from J, with 15 bases between. The CDR3 here is CASSLSRSLFYNEQFF. CDR3 nucleotide sequence: TGTGCCAGCAGTTTGTCTCGCAGCCTCTTCTACAATGAGCAGTTCTTC.

This clonotype has just a few counts. This chain uses TRBV24-1 with TRBJ1-2, with 8 bases lining up with TRBD1. Per the germline V gene, CDR1 is KGHDR and CDR2 is SFDVKD. Trimming at V came to 3 bases and at J to 8 bases, leaving 10 bases not matched to a gene. The CDR3 runs 15 residues. CDR3 coding DNA: TGTGCCACCAGTGATCCCTCGGGACAGGCAATAGGCTACACCTTC. Translation gives CATSDPSGQAIGYTF.

The chain links TRBV5-6 to TRBJ2-3; TRBD1 aligns across 12 bases. Germline assignment: CDR1 SGHDT and CDR2 YYEEEE. Trimming removed 4 bases from V and 3 bases from J; junction bases left unmatched: 9. The CDR3 has 17 amino acids. The CDR3 spells CASSAYGDRGPTDTQYF. CDR3 DNA sequence: TGTGCCAGCAGCGCCTACGGGGACAGGGGGCCAACAGATACGCAGTATTTT.

This clonotype was seen only a few times. V and J are TRBV2 and TRBJ1-1; the D gene is possibly TRBD1 (6 bases). Deletions cut 1 base from V and 4 bases from J, with 13 bases between. This CDR3 is built from 15 residues. Germline-derived CDR1 and CDR2 are SNHLY and FYNNEI. The CDR3, as DNA: TGTGCCAGCAGTGAAGATCCCAGGGGTATCACTGAAGCTTTCTTT. Encoded protein: CASSEDPRGITEAFF.

This clonotype was seen a few times. The chain uses TRBV6-6 and TRBJ1-1, with D uncertain. The CDR3 loop spans 14 amino acids. Trimming removed 3 bases at V and 0 bases at J, with 8 bases between. The germline gives CDR1 MNHNY, CDR2 SVGAGI (reference sequence). In DNA form, the CDR3 reads TGTGCCAGCAGTTATCGACGGCTGAACACTGAAGCTTTCTTT. It codes for CASSYRRLNTEAFF.

This clonotype was counted a few times. The chain carries TRBV5-1 and TRBJ1-2; D perhaps matches TRBD1 (6 bases). The germline V gene has CDR1 SGHRS and CDR2 YFSETQ. The CDR3 is 16 amino acids. V gave up 4 bases and J gave up 5 bases, with 21 bases separating them. CDR3 amino acids: CASSLGRTDLKYGYTF. The CDR3, as DNA: TGCGCCAGCAGCCTAGGACGGACAGATCTAAAGTATGGCTACACCTTC.

The rearrangement links TRBV27 to TRBJ2-5; D may be TRBD2 (5 bases). CDR1 is MNHEY and CDR2 is SMNVEV in the germline V gene (reference sequence). Trimming removed 5 bases from V and 7 bases from J, with 23 bases in between. The CDR3 runs to 16 residues. CDR3 protein: CASSPDWVATPGTQYF. The CDR3 DNA reads TGTGCCAGCAGTCCGGACTGGGTAGCGACCCCCGGGACCCAGTACTTC.

This clonotype was detected many times. The chain carries TRBV7-8 and TRBJ2-2; D ambiguous. In germline, CDR1 is SGHVS, CDR2 FQNEAQ. This CDR3 has 14 residues. V dropped 3 bases and J dropped 7 bases, with 12 bases sitting between them. This CDR3 is CASSFRVPSGELFF. The CDR3 region has the DNA TGTGCCAGCAGCTTTAGGGTACCAAGCGGGGAGCTGTTTTTT.

The rearrangement joins TRBV6-5 to TRBJ2-2; maybe TRBD1 (5 bases). The ends were cut back, 8 bases at V and 4 bases at J, with 11 bases in the middle. Germline CDR1 and CDR2: MNHEY and SVGAGI. The CDR3 sequence is 13 residues long. CDR3 in amino acids: CASRAGITGELFF. CDR3 nucleotide sequence: TGTGCCAGCCGGGCAGGGATCACCGGGGAGCTGTTTTTT.

J is TRBJ2-1 and V is TRBV3-1; 9 bases map to TRBD1. Trimming at V came to 4 bases and at J to 5 bases, leaving 9 bases not matched to a gene. This CDR3 has 16 residues. Germline loops: CDR1 LGHDT, CDR2 YNNKEL (reference sequence). CDR3 bases: TGTGCCAGCAGCCCGCGAGGGACAGGGATACACAATGAGCAGTTCTTC. This translates into CASSPRGTGIHNEQFF.

This chain uses TRBV7-2 with TRBJ1-5, with D possibly matching TRBD1 (6 bases). Germline V CDR1 and CDR2: SGHTA, FQGNSA. The CDR3 spans 17 residues. V was cut by 5 bases and J by 0 bases, with 17 bases left in between. CDR3 nucleotide sequence: TGTGCCAGCAGCCCAATCATCCGACAGGATAGCAATCAGCCCCAGCATTTT. Translation gives CASSPIIRQDSNQPQHF.